Each of the 32 T cell receptor beta chains below was sequenced from the same sample in a study of cytomegalovirus exposure and HLA in healthy donors. 60 Vbeta and 13 Jbeta primers were used in PCR. TCRdb keeps only in-frame clones here, not all; method: immunoSEQ multiplex PCR. Of about 190,000 clones listed, roughly 84% were seen once; the top ten hold 1.2%. Sequenced sample: PBMCs. The receptor set was obtained from a boy aged 2 to 9 in good health and CMV-seronegative.

V usage is TRBV6-5 and J usage is TRBJ1-5; maybe TRBD1 (5 bases). This CDR3 is 15 amino acids long. V was trimmed by 7 bases and J by 1 base, leaving 14 bases between them. The germline V gene encodes CDR1 MNHEY and CDR2 SVGAGI. The DNA for the CDR3 is TGTGCCAGCACCGACTTGGCAGGGAGCAATCAGCCCCAGCATTTT. This translates into CASTDLAGSNQPQHF.

The chain carries TRBV7-8 and TRBJ2-2, with TRBD2 as a possible D gene (5 bases). CDR1 and CDR2 (germline): SGHVS, FQNEAQ. The V gene lost 1 base and the J gene lost 7 bases, with 13 bases spanning the gap. The CDR3 length is 15 residues. In nucleotides, the CDR3 is TGTGCCAGCAGCTTAGAAGGGATTCGGGGCGGGGAGCTGTTTTTT. Translation gives CASSLEGIRGGELFF.

The DNA of the CDR3 is TGTGCCAGCAGTTTATCAGGGGGTTGGAGTCAGCCCCAGCATTTT. Its protein product is CASSLSGGWSQPQHF. The chain links TRBV28 to TRBJ1-5; 7 nucleotides align to TRBD1. V gave up 1 base and J gave up 6 bases; unmatched junction bases: 6. Germline CDR1 MDHEN, CDR2 SYDVKM. This CDR3 has 15 residues. The whole variable domain, remainder taken from reference TRBV28 and TRBJ1-5, is DVKVTQSSRYLVKRTGEKVFLECVQDMDHENMFWYRQDPGLGLRLIYFSYDVKMKEKGDIPEGYSVSREKKERFSLILESASTNQTSMYLCASSLSGGWSQPQHFGDGTRLSIL.

In DNA form, the CDR3 reads TGTGCCAGCAGCTTAGGTGGACAGGGGGCGGATAGAAACACCATATATTTT. It yields the protein CASSLGGQGADRNTIYF. The chain carries TRBV7-9 and TRBJ1-3, with TRBD1 matching over 11 bases. Per germline, CDR1 SEHNR and CDR2 FQNEAQ (reference sequence). The CDR3 sequence is 17 residues long. The J segment lost 5 bases and the V segment lost 1 base, leaving 7 bases of the junction unmatched.

The chain links TRBV5-6 to TRBJ1-2, with unresolved D. Germline values: CDR1 SGHDT, CDR2 YYEEEE. This CDR3 has 12 residues. The ends were cut back, 4 bases at V and 2 bases at J, with 6 bases in the middle. CDR3 bases: TGTGCCAGCAGCGGCGGCAACTATGGCTACACCTTC. This gives the protein CASSGGNYGYTF.

The J gene is TRBJ2-2, the V gene TRBV11-2, with TRBD2 matching 10 bases. The ends lost 6 bases at V and 8 bases at J; junction bases unmatched: 6. Germline V gene data show CDR1 as SGHAT and CDR2 as FQNNGV. This CDR3 contains 14 residues. The CDR3, as DNA: TGTGCCAGCAGTTATGCTAGCGGGAGTGGGGAGCTGTTTTTT. It yields the protein CASSYASGSGELFF.

The V gene is TRBV5-1, the J gene TRBJ2-3; TRBD2 aligns across 8 bases. CDR3 size: 16 residues. Trimming at V came to 3 bases and at J to 2 bases, leaving 8 bases not matched to a gene. Germline V gene sequence: CDR1 SGHRS, CDR2 YFSETQ. The CDR3 reads CASSSSAGASTDTQYF. CDR3 DNA: TGCGCCAGCAGCTCGTCAGCGGGGGCTTCCACAGATACGCAGTATTTT.

The chain employs TRBV7-9 and TRBJ2-3; 12 nucleotides line up with TRBD2. CDR1 and CDR2 from the germline V gene are SEHNR and FQNEAQ (reference sequence). V was clipped by 5 bases and J by 6 bases; unmatched bases: 9. This CDR3 spans 16 amino acids. CDR3 nucleotide sequence: TGTGCCAGCAGCCCCCGACTAGCGGGAGATGTCGATACGCAGTATTTT. Translation gives CASSPRLAGDVDTQYF. Full variable domain (missing parts from reference TRBV7-9 and TRBJ2-3): DTGVSQNPRHKITKRGQNVTFRCDPISEHNRLYWYRQTLGQGPEFLTYFQNEAQLEKSRLLSDRFSAERPKGSFSTLEIQRTEQGDSAMYLCASSPRLAGDVDTQYFGPGTRLTVL.

The chain is built from TRBV21-1 and TRBJ1-2; the table's D call, TRBD1, has no DNA check behind it. TRBV21-1 counts as a pseudogene. The length of the CDR3 is 17 residues. The CDR3 DNA reads as TGTGCCAGCAGCACAAGGACAGGGTCCTTAGTATTGCGCGGCTACACCTTC. As protein: CASSTRTGSLVLRGYTF.

The V and J genes are TRBV21-1 and TRBJ2-7; the table's D call TRBD2 went unverified against the DNA. TRBV21-1 is given as a pseudogene. CDR3 size: 16 residues. CDR3 residues: CASSVTPSGGTHEQYV. The CDR3 nucleotides are TGTGCCAGCAGCGTCACCCCTAGCGGGGGGACACACGAGCAGTACGTC.

The rearrangement uses TRBV25-1 and TRBJ2-7; D is ambiguous. Trimming left V 3 bases short and J 6 bases short, with 9 bases between. Germline CDR1 MGHDK, CDR2 SYGVNS. The CDR3 spans 12 residues. This CDR3 is CASSDNPGEQYF. CDR3 DNA sequence: TGTGCCAGCAGTGATAATCCGGGCGAGCAGTACTTC.

This chain links TRBV14 with TRBJ1-1; 7 positions agree with TRBD1. CDR3 size: 16 residues. The germline V gene has CDR1 SGHDN and CDR2 FVKESK. With V trimmed by 4 bases and J by 3 bases, 11 bases remained unmatched. The CDR3 reads CASSLRTGKWDTEAFF. CDR3 in DNA: TGTGCCAGCAGCCTCAGGACAGGAAAATGGGACACTGAAGCTTTCTTT.

The chain links TRBV6-1 to TRBJ1-5, with TRBD1 matching over 8 bases. V lost 6 bases to trimming and J lost 4 bases; unmatched junction nucleotides: 8. CDR1 and CDR2 (germline): MNHNS, SASEGT. This CDR3 spans 15 amino acids. Here the CDR3 DNA reads TGTGCCAGCAGATGGGGACAGGAACGGAATCAGCCCCAGCATTTT. It encodes CASRWGQERNQPQHF.

The chain has TRBV7-2 and TRBJ2-1, with TRBD1 matching 9 bases. The CDR3 is made up of 14 amino acids. J was trimmed by 6 bases and V by 5 bases; bases with no gene match: 5. The germline gives CDR1 SGHTA, CDR2 FQGNSA. CDR3 sequence reads: CASSGQGMPNEQFF. The CDR3 region has the DNA TGTGCCAGCAGCGGACAGGGGATGCCCAATGAGCAGTTCTTC. The full variable domain, with the rest looked up from reference TRBV7-2 and TRBJ2-1, is GAGVSQSPSNKVTEKGKDVELRCDPISGHTALYWYRQSLGQGLEFLIYFQGNSAPDKSGLPSDRFSAERTGGSVSTLTIQRTQQEDSAVYLCASSGQGMPNEQFFGPGTRLTVL.

The rearrangement joins TRBV4-3 to TRBJ2-3, with TRBD1 as a possible D gene (6 bases). Trimming took 4 bases from V and 4 from J, leaving 15 bases between them. The CDR3 is made up of 15 amino acids. CDR1 and CDR2 (germline): LGHNA, YSLEER. The CDR3 coding sequence is TGCGCCAGCAGCCGTAGTAGTGAGGGGGCAGATACGCAGTATTTT. Protein product: CASSRSSEGADTQYF.

The chain uses TRBV20-1 and TRBJ2-7; 7 bases are shared with TRBD2. CDR1 is DFQATT, CDR2 SNEGSKA, per germline (reference sequence). This CDR3 has 11 residues. With V trimmed by 0 bases and J by 7 bases, 0 bases remained unmatched. This CDR3 reads CSARDSGEQYF. The CDR3 DNA sequence: TGCAGTGCTAGAGATAGCGGGGAGCAGTACTTC.

V gene TRBV7-2 combines with J gene TRBJ2-3; the D is unclear. From germline, CDR1 is SGHTA and CDR2 FQGNSA. Trimming removed 1 base at V and 2 bases at J, with 4 bases between. The CDR3 has 13 residues. Written as DNA, the CDR3 is TGTGCCAGCAGCTTAGACACCACAGATACGCAGTATTTT. Encoded protein: CASSLDTTDTQYF.

The chain is built from TRBV9 and TRBJ1-2; 8 bases agree with TRBD1. After removal of 4 bases from V and 5 bases from J, the junction contained 7 bases not matched to a gene. The CDR3 consists of 14 residues. Looked up from germline, CDR1 is SGDLS and CDR2 is YYNGEE. CDR3 in amino acids: CASSPMDRDYGYTF. CDR3 in DNA: TGTGCCAGCAGCCCGATGGACAGGGATTATGGCTACACCTTC.

CDR3 amino acids: CATSGRALDNEQFF. The CDR3 DNA reads as TGTGCCACTAGCGGGAGGGCCCTCGACAATGAGCAGTTCTTC. This sequence joins TRBV19 and TRBJ2-1; 12 bases line up with TRBD2. The CDR3 consists of 14 residues. CDR1 is LNHDA, CDR2 SQIVND, per germline (reference sequence). V was clipped by 10 bases and J by 5 bases; unmatched bases: 6.

Here the CDR3 DNA reads TGTGCCAGTAGTATGGGGAGTAAGGAGACCCAGTACTTC. Amino acids: CASSMGSKETQYF. The chain combines TRBV19 with TRBJ2-5, with TRBD2 as a possible D gene (5 bases). Per germline, CDR1 LNHDA and CDR2 SQIVND (reference sequence). This CDR3 contains 13 residues. Trimming removed 3 bases at V and 5 bases at J, with 10 bases between.

The V and J genes are TRBV6-1 and TRBJ1-5; a weak D match, TRBD1 (5 bases). The CDR3 is 16 amino acids. V gave up 2 bases and J gave up 0 bases, with 11 bases separating them. Germline assignment: CDR1 MNHNS and CDR2 SASEGT. The CDR3 protein is CASSEIGAYSNQPQHF. CDR3 DNA sequence: TGTGCCAGCAGTGAAATAGGGGCATATAGCAATCAGCCCCAGCATTTT.

The rearrangement joins TRBV5-1 to TRBJ1-1; TRBD1 aligns across 7 bases. Germline V gene lookup returns CDR1 SGHRS and CDR2 YFSETQ. This CDR3 has 15 residues. Trimming removed 3 bases from V and 4 bases from J; junction bases left unmatched: 9. The CDR3 spells CASSSQTTGATEAFF. The CDR3 region has the DNA TGCGCCAGCAGCTCCCAAACAACAGGGGCCACTGAAGCTTTCTTT.

The V and J genes are TRBV19 and TRBJ2-5, with 7 positions matching TRBD1. The length of the CDR3 is 13 residues. The junction had 3 bases not matched to a gene; V was cut back by 6 bases and J by 2 bases. The germline V gene has CDR1 LNHDA and CDR2 SQIVND (reference sequence). The CDR3 loop reads CASRVTGQETQYF. The CDR3 coding sequence is TGTGCCAGTAGGGTGACAGGGCAAGAGACCCAGTACTTC. The whole variable domain, remainder taken from reference TRBV19 and TRBJ2-5, is DGGITQSPKYLFRKEGQNVTLSCEQNLNHDAMYWYRQDPGQGLRLIYYSQIVNDFQKGDIAEGYSVSREKKESFPLTVTSAQKNPTAFYLCASRVTGQETQYFGPGTRLLVL.

On this clone: The same CDR3 can be traced to other DNA sequences in this sample. CDR3 protein: CASSLSGANVLTF. The CDR3, as DNA: TGTGCCAGCAGCCTCTCTGGGGCCAACGTCCTGACTTTC. The rearrangement uses TRBV27 and TRBJ2-6, with D uncertain. With 6 bases removed from V and 0 bases from J, the gap between germline ends came to 3 bases. The CDR3 has 13 residues. Looked up from germline, CDR1 is MNHEY and CDR2 is SMNVEV (reference sequence). Combining the CDR3 with reference TRBV27 and TRBJ2-6 gives the whole variable domain EAQVTQNPRYLITVTGKKLTVTCSQNMNHEYMSWYRQDPGLGLRQIYYSMNVEVTDKGDVPEGYKVSRKEKRNFPLILESPSPNQTSLYFCASSLSGANVLTFGAGSRLTVL.

The chain links TRBV6-5 to TRBJ1-2; D gene ambiguous. The V gene's germline CDR1 is MNHEY and CDR2 SVGAGI. Trimming removed 6 bases from V and 8 bases from J, with 19 bases in between. CDR3 length: 14 residues. The CDR3 region has the DNA TGTGCCAGCAGCCGGGTGCGGACCTGGGAGGGCTACACCTTC. Protein product: CASSRVRTWEGYTF.

The chain joins TRBV5-5 to TRBJ1-6, with TRBD1 matching 8 bases. V lost 4 bases to trimming and J lost 7 bases; unmatched junction nucleotides: 7. The CDR3 runs to 15 residues. Germline values: CDR1 SGHKS, CDR2 YYEKEE (reference sequence). CDR3 DNA sequence: TGTGCCAGCAGCACCGGACAGGGAAAGAATTCACCCCTCCACTTT. Translated, it gives CASSTGQGKNSPLHF.

The rearrangement uses TRBV7-9 and TRBJ1-1, with a weak D call TRBD1 (6 bases). The V gene's germline CDR1 is SEHNR and CDR2 FQNEAQ (reference sequence). V was shortened by 5 bases and J by 5 bases, with 18 bases between the two germline ends. There are 15 residues in the CDR3. In DNA form, the CDR3 reads TGTGCCAGCAGCCCTAATAAGGGGGTTGGGACTGAAGCTTTCTTT. Translating it yields CASSPNKGVGTEAFF.

This chain links TRBV29-1 with TRBJ2-3, with 13 positions matching TRBD2. CDR1 is SQVTM and CDR2 is ANQGSEA in the germline V gene. The CDR3 runs 14 residues. V dropped 6 bases and J dropped 5; count of bases not matched to a gene: 5. CDR3 sequence reads: CSVLRTSGRDTQYF. As DNA, the CDR3 is TGCAGCGTGCTGCGGACTAGCGGGAGAGATACGCAGTATTTT.

The chain joins TRBV11-2 to TRBJ1-2; 9 bases map to TRBD1. Germline lookup yields CDR1 SGHAT and CDR2 FQNNGV. Unmatched junction bases numbered 4, after V lost 4 bases and J lost 1 base. The CDR3 is 15 amino acids. CDR3 nucleotide sequence: TGTGCCAGCAGCTCCACAGGGGGCCGTAACTATGGCTACACCTTC. Its translation: CASSSTGGRNYGYTF.

V usage is TRBV7-3 and J usage is TRBJ2-1, with 8 bases matching TRBD2. Germline lookup yields CDR1 SGHTA and CDR2 FQGTGA. The trim removed 5 bases at V and 2 bases at J, leaving 5 bases unmatched. This CDR3 is 15 amino acids long. The CDR3 DNA sequence: TGTGCCAGCAGCCCGGGACTAGAGACCTACAATGAGCAGTTCTTC. This gives the protein CASSPGLETYNEQFF.

The J gene is TRBJ2-3, the V gene TRBV10-3; D might be TRBD2 (6 bases). Trimming shortened V by 0 bases and J by 1 base, and 8 bases separated the two germline ends. The CDR3 runs to 15 residues. Germline CDR1 and CDR2: ENHRY and SYGVKD. CDR3 amino acids: CAISESTSGTDTQYF. The CDR3 DNA sequence: TGTGCCATCAGTGAGTCGACTAGTGGCACAGATACGCAGTATTTT.

This sequence joins TRBV30 and TRBJ1-1; D perhaps matches TRBD1 (6 bases). Germline CDR1 reads GTSNPN; CDR2 reads SVGIG (reference sequence). Trimming took 1 base from V and 5 from J, leaving 11 bases between them. The CDR3 runs to 13 residues. CDR3 sequence: CAWSGQGITEAFF. The CDR3 region has the DNA TGTGCCTGGAGTGGTCAGGGGATTACTGAAGCTTTCTTT.